The present entry profiles one T cell receptor (beta chain) with its context. This specimen belongs to a study of blood T cell repertoires in COVID-19. CDR3 length: 15 residues. V shed 4 bases and J shed 4 bases, with 13 bases lying between them. Germline V gene data show CDR1 as KGHDR and CDR2 as SFDVKD. The repertoire was sequenced with immunoSEQ multiplex PCR; TCRdb's copy has only in-frame clones and lacks some. The sample includes 75,000 to 100,000 clones, roughly 80% seen only once; the top ten take 4% to 5.5%. Sequencing was carried out using peripheral blood. The source of this sequence is a man between 60 and 75 years old with acute or convalescent COVID-19. This rearrangement joins TRBV24-1 to TRBJ2-1; D might be TRBD1 (6 bases). CDR3 nucleotides: TGTGCCACCAGTGACCCAGGGGCGCGTTACAATGAGCAGTTCTTC. Protein sequence: CATSDPGARYNEQFF.